These 17 T cell receptor beta chains were sequenced from one sample in a study of PD-L1 blockade in urothelial cancer. The data were produced by immunoSEQ multiplex PCR, yet TCRdb's version contains in-frame clones alone and is incomplete. This repertoire shows about 72,000 clones, approximately 83% found once; its top ten account for about 15%. Stated time point: pretreatment peripheral blood. Sample: PBMCs, taken around atezolizumab (anti-PD-L1) treatment. The receptors here all came from a man aged 55 to 70 with urothelial cancer.

This chain uses TRBV19 with TRBJ1-2, with 7 bases fitting TRBD1. This CDR3 is 13 amino acids long. Germline CDR1 is LNHDA and CDR2 is SQIVND (reference sequence). J lost 5 bases, V lost 10 bases, and 10 bases had no gene match. The CDR3 bases are TGTGCCACAAGGGACAGAATCCTGTATGGCTACACCTTC. Its translation: CATRDRILYGYTF. Together with reference TRBV19 and TRBJ1-2, the CDR3 gives the full variable domain: DGGITQSPKYLFRKEGQNVTLSCEQNLNHDAMYWYRQDPGQGLRLIYYSQIVNDFQKGDIAEGYSVSREKKESFPLTVTSAQKNPTAFYLCATRDRILYGYTFGSGTRLTVV.

The chain couples TRBV5-4 to TRBJ2-4; 11 bases agree with TRBD2. Germline V gene sequence: CDR1 SGHNT, CDR2 YYREEE (reference sequence). The CDR3 extends over 17 amino acids. V was pared by 0 bases and J by 7 bases, with 9 bases of the junction left unmatched. The CDR3 here is CASSLGYLAGGRNIQYF. The CDR3 DNA follows: TGTGCCAGCAGCTTGGGGTACCTAGCGGGGGGTAGGAACATTCAGTACTTC.

The chain is built from TRBV9 and TRBJ2-2; D is possibly TRBD1 (6 bases). CDR1 and CDR2 from the germline V gene are SGDLS and YYNGEE. V was clipped by 2 bases and J by 7 bases, with 15 bases between them. This CDR3 has 15 residues. The CDR3 nucleotides are TGTGCCAGCAGCGTTGGGACACTCGCAAGCGGGGAGCTGTTTTTT. Its translation: CASSVGTLASGELFF.

This chain links TRBV19 with TRBJ1-2; D might be TRBD1 (6 bases). Trimming stripped 1 base from V and 6 bases from J, with 12 bases between. Germline-derived CDR1 and CDR2 are LNHDA and SQIVND (reference sequence). The CDR3 has 14 amino acids. The CDR3 spells CASSIVQRGNGYTF. For the CDR3, the DNA is TGTGCCAGTAGTATAGTACAAAGGGGGAATGGCTACACCTTC.

The V call is TRBV29-1, the J call TRBJ2-7, with 8 nucleotides matching TRBD1. Per the germline V gene, CDR1 is SQVTM and CDR2 is ANQGSEA. The CDR3 has 14 residues. V was pared by 4 bases and J by 2 bases, with 7 bases of the junction left unmatched. The CDR3 reads CSVATGTGAYEQYF. CDR3 bases: TGCAGCGTTGCCACCGGGACAGGAGCCTACGAGCAGTACTTC.

This chain's CDR3 is CASSPTVTNEKLFF. The CDR3 region has the DNA TGTGCCAGCAGTCCGACAGTAACTAATGAAAAACTGTTTTTT. V and J are TRBV2 and TRBJ1-4; maybe TRBD1 (5 bases). In germline, CDR1 is SNHLY, CDR2 FYNNEI. Trimming stripped 5 bases from V and 1 base from J, with 8 bases between. The CDR3 length is 14 residues.

This clone was counted a few times. The V and J genes are TRBV7-2 and TRBJ1-6, with a weak D call TRBD1 (5 bases). The CDR3 totals 16 residues. Germline V gene lookup returns CDR1 SGHTA and CDR2 FQGNSA. Trimming left V 7 bases short and J 9 bases short, with 22 bases between. The chain's CDR3 is CASTTTPRGSSSPLHF. CDR3 DNA: TGTGCCAGCACCACTACCCCAAGGGGCTCTAGTTCACCCCTCCACTTT.

In this sample, this clone turned up once. The CDR3 DNA reads as TGTGCCAGCAGCTCTAGCGGGGGTACAGATACGCAGTATTTT. This gives the protein CASSSSGGTDTQYF. The chain uses TRBV7-3 and TRBJ2-3; TRBD2 matches at 10 bases. Looked up from germline, CDR1 is SGHTA and CDR2 is FQGTGA. With 4 bases clipped from V and 3 bases from J, the junction kept 1 base outside the gene matches. This CDR3 comprises 14 residues.

This chain uses TRBV11-3 with TRBJ2-7; weak D call: TRBD1 (5 bases). V gave up 0 bases and J gave up 5 bases, with 5 bases separating them. CDR1 and CDR2 from the germline V gene are SGHNT and YENEEA. This CDR3 region has 12 residues. The CDR3 spells CASSLDRDEQYF. CDR3 bases: TGTGCCAGCAGCTTAGACAGGGACGAGCAGTACTTC.

This clone came up once. The rearrangement uses TRBV28 and TRBJ1-2; D might be TRBD1 (5 bases). The CDR3 has 13 residues. V was clipped by 5 bases and J by 9 bases, with 16 bases between them. Germline V CDR1 and CDR2: MDHEN, SYDVKM. In DNA form, the CDR3 reads TGTGCCAGCAGTCGGGGGACTCCCACCCGCTACACCTTC. Translating it yields CASSRGTPTRYTF.

This rearrangement joins TRBV29-1 to TRBJ1-1, with D possibly being TRBD1 (5 bases). Trimming removed 7 bases at V and 1 base at J, with 10 bases between. Germline CDR1 and CDR2: SQVTM and ANQGSEA. CDR3 length: 12 residues. CDR3 protein: CSGGTGNTEAFF. DNA for the CDR3: TGCAGCGGCGGGACCGGGAACACTGAAGCTTTCTTT.

V usage is TRBV6-6 and J usage is TRBJ2-5; D gene uncertain. The CDR3 covers 15 residues. Trimming took off 6 bases at V and 2 bases at J, with 16 bases between the two ends. Germline CDR1 reads MNHNY; CDR2 reads SVGAGI (reference sequence). The CDR3 sequence: CASSLRSTLQETQYF. The CDR3 DNA reads TGTGCCAGCAGCTTACGGAGCACCTTACAAGAGACCCAGTACTTC.

V gene TRBV9 combines with J gene TRBJ2-7, with TRBD2 matching over 9 bases. The CDR3 consists of 14 residues. The trim removed 4 bases at V and 7 bases at J, leaving 9 bases unmatched. Germline V gene lookup returns CDR1 SGDLS and CDR2 YYNGEE. The CDR3 DNA reads TGTGCCAGCAGCCCAGGGACTAGCTTTGTGGAGCAGTACTTC. Translating it yields CASSPGTSFVEQYF.

This sequence joins TRBV7-3 and TRBJ2-3; 8 bases map to TRBD2. The germline CDR1 and CDR2 sequences are SGHTA and FQGTGA. The CDR3 has 17 amino acids. V lost 5 bases, J lost 4 bases, and 14 bases stayed unmatched. In nucleotides, the CDR3 is TGTGCCAGCAGCCGGGGACTAGTCTTCTCTGGGGCAGATACGCAGTATTTT. Translated: CASSRGLVFSGADTQYF.

This clone was detected once. The J gene is TRBJ1-3, the V gene TRBV4-3, with D possibly being TRBD1 (5 bases). The germline CDR1 and CDR2 sequences are LGHNA and YSLEER. The CDR3 consists of 14 residues. V was trimmed by 4 bases and J by 2 bases, leaving 9 bases between them. The CDR3: CASSPAGTGNTIYF. The CDR3 DNA reads TGCGCCAGCAGCCCTGCAGGGACTGGAAACACCATATATTTT.

The rearrangement links TRBV2 to TRBJ2-3, with 10 bases that match TRBD2. V was clipped by 3 bases and J by 3 bases; unmatched bases: 6. Germline V gene sequence: CDR1 SNHLY, CDR2 FYNNEI. The CDR3 is 16 amino acids. CDR3 sequence: CASSDRKAGGTDTQYF. The DNA for the CDR3 is TGTGCCAGCAGTGATAGGAAAGCGGGGGGGACAGATACGCAGTATTTT.

The rearrangement joins TRBV9 to TRBJ2-2; TRBD1 matches at 8 bases. Per the germline V gene, CDR1 is SGDLS and CDR2 is YYNGEE. The J segment lost 11 bases and the V segment lost 0 bases, leaving 9 bases of the junction unmatched. The CDR3 contains 15 residues. CDR3 bases: TGTGCCAGCAGCGTAGACCCTCTCCAGGGGGCCGAGCTGTTTTTT. Translated: CASSVDPLQGAELFF.